The 25 T cell receptor beta chains presented below share a single source sample, sequenced in a study of identical twins. TCRdb called the 5' RACE reads again in MiXCR, with one record for every CDR3 protein. Of 700,000 to 950,000 distinct CDR3 sequences listed, approximately 13% were seen once; the top ten hold around 1.6%. Separately, the same data were catalogued under a study of yellow fever vaccine responses in identical twins.

The sample taken for sequencing was PBMCs. These receptors were collected from a young woman in good health.

This chain joins TRBV4-2 and TRBJ2-1; 9 bases agree with TRBD1. Germline CDR1 is LGHNA and CDR2 is YNFKEQ. Germline trimming cut 0 bases from V and 7 bases from J; bases unmatched to any gene: 10. CDR3 length: 17 amino acids. Written as DNA, the CDR3 is TGTGCCAGCAGCCAAGACCCGGGACAGGGCGTTAGGAATGAGCAGTTCTTC. This gives the protein CASSQDPGQGVRNEQFF.

The rearrangement joins TRBV2 to TRBJ1-5; D unclear. With 4 bases removed from V and 3 bases from J, the gap between germline ends came to 10 bases. The CDR3 covers 14 residues. The germline gives CDR1 SNHLY, CDR2 FYNNEI. The CDR3 region is CASSVYGPNQPQHF. The CDR3 bases are TGTGCCAGCAGTGTATACGGGCCCAATCAGCCCCAGCATTTT. The complete variable domain, with remaining parts taken from reference TRBV2 and TRBJ1-5, reads EPEVTQTPSHQVTQMGQEVILRCVPISNHLYFYWYRQILGQKVEFLVSFYNNEISEKSEIFDDQFSVERPDGSNFTLKIRSTKLEDSAMYFCASSVYGPNQPQHFGDGTRLSIL.

This clonotype showed up just a few times. This chain links TRBV6-1 with TRBJ2-5, with 14 bases identical to TRBD2. V shed 3 bases and J 5 bases; nucleotides not matched to a gene: 8. In germline, CDR1 is MNHNS, CDR2 SASEGT. There are 17 residues in the CDR3. DNA for the CDR3: TGTGCCAGCAGTGACGGACTAGCGGGGGGCCTTAGGGAGACCCAGTACTTC. Encoded protein: CASSDGLAGGLRETQYF.

This clonotype has a count of ten or more. The genes are TRBV29-1 and TRBJ1-2; D remains unclear. The CDR3 runs 12 residues. The germline V gene encodes CDR1 SQVTM and CDR2 ANQGSEA. The CDR3 region has the DNA TGCACCATCGGCGAAGCCGTCTATGGCTACACCTTC. It codes for CTIGEAVYGYTF.

This clonotype was recorded at least ten times. CDR3 sequence reads: CASSPGTPRGDWDQPQHF. CDR3 coding DNA: TGTGCCAGCAGTCCCGGGACCCCAAGGGGTGATTGGGATCAGCCCCAGCATTTT. This chain connects TRBV12-3 or TRBV12-4 to TRBJ1-5; D might be TRBD1 (5 bases). Between the trimmed V and J ends, which lost 5 bases and 5 bases, there was a span of 25 bases. The length of the CDR3 is 18 residues.

The genes are TRBV2 and TRBJ1-5, with TRBD1 identical over 9 bases. Germline CDR1 SNHLY, CDR2 FYNNEI. The CDR3 is 15 residues long. V gave up 5 bases and J gave up 0 bases; unmatched junction bases: 2. This CDR3 is CASSRDRVSNQPQHF. In DNA form, the CDR3 reads TGTGCCAGCAGTAGGGACAGGGTTAGCAATCAGCCCCAGCATTTT.

V usage is TRBV12-3 or TRBV12-4 and J usage is TRBJ2-7; TRBD1 matches 7 bases. The V segment lost 6 bases and the J segment 2 bases; nucleotides outside the gene matches: 10. This CDR3 is 15 amino acids long. The CDR3 reads CASSRRDSGTYEQYF. CDR3 DNA sequence: TGTGCCAGCAGCCGCCGGGACAGCGGCACCTACGAGCAGTACTTC.

The rearrangement links TRBV12-3 or TRBV12-4 to TRBJ2-1; 10 bases are a match to TRBD2. The CDR3 loop spans 14 amino acids. Trimming cost V 2 bases and J 7 bases; bases outside gene matches: 2. The chain's CDR3 is CASSLKLAGNEQFF. CDR3 nucleotides: TGTGCCAGCAGTTTAAAACTAGCGGGAAATGAGCAGTTCTTC.

This clonotype was detected a few times. The V and J genes are TRBV3-1 and TRBJ1-4, with D possibly being TRBD1 (5 bases). Germline-derived CDR1 and CDR2 are LGHDT and YNNKEL (reference sequence). V dropped 2 bases and J dropped 7 bases, with 14 bases sitting between them. The CDR3 loop spans 15 amino acids. For the CDR3, the DNA is TGTGCCAGCAGCCAACGGGGCAGGGTTGGTGAAAAACTGTTTTTT. Its protein is CASSQRGRVGEKLFF.

There are a few counts of this clonotype. The CDR3 DNA follows: TGTGCCAGCAGTTATGGGCAGGTTGGGGAAAAACTGTTTTTT. Residues: CASSYGQVGEKLFF. The V gene is TRBV6-5, the J gene TRBJ1-4; D not resolved. Trimming removed 3 bases from V and 8 bases from J, with 13 bases in between. The CDR3 is 14 residues long. From germline, CDR1 is MNHEY and CDR2 SVGAGI.

This clonotype was observed a handful of times. The gene calls are TRBV5-1 and TRBJ2-3; D remains unclear. Per the germline V gene, CDR1 is SGHRS and CDR2 is YFSETQ. This CDR3 region has 15 residues. V lost 0 bases, J lost 4 bases, and 12 bases lay in between. The CDR3 loop reads CASSLDSSGADTQYF. CDR3 nucleotide sequence: TGCGCCAGCAGCTTGGATTCCAGTGGTGCAGATACGCAGTATTTT.

This clonotype was recorded many times. J is TRBJ1-1 and V is TRBV10-3, with no clear D. The CDR3 runs to 13 residues. Trimming shortened V by 6 bases and J by 5 bases, and 13 bases separated the two germline ends. In germline, CDR1 is ENHRY, CDR2 SYGVKD. This chain's CDR3 is CAISLNQGTEAFF. Here the CDR3 DNA reads TGTGCCATCAGCTTGAATCAAGGGACTGAAGCTTTCTTT.

In this sample, this clonotype turned up a few times. The rearrangement joins TRBV10-3 to TRBJ2-1; 9 bases match TRBD2. The CDR3 contains 17 residues. CDR1 and CDR2 (germline): ENHRY, SYGVKD. The junction had 12 bases not matched to a gene; V was cut back by 3 bases and J by 6 bases. The CDR3 region has the DNA TGTGCCATCAGTGAAATGGGGCTAGCGGGGACCCGCAATGAGCAGTTCTTC. Its protein product is CAISEMGLAGTRNEQFF.

This chain uses TRBV28 with TRBJ2-2; 7 nucleotides align to TRBD2. CDR3 length: 19 residues. The V gene end was trimmed by 5 bases and the J gene end by 0 bases; junction bases not matched to a gene: 15. Germline V gene data show CDR1 as MDHEN and CDR2 as SYDVKM. This chain's CDR3 is CASSPLGLGAGANTGELFF. The CDR3 nucleotides are TGTGCCAGCAGTCCCCTGGGCCTCGGGGCGGGGGCGAACACCGGGGAGCTGTTTTTT.

The sample holds many counts of this clonotype. The rearrangement uses TRBV7-3 and TRBJ2-3; the match to TRBD1 covers 10 bases. Per the germline V gene, CDR1 is SGHTA and CDR2 is FQGTGA. V shed 1 base and J 6 bases; nucleotides not matched to a gene: 4. The CDR3 has 15 residues. CDR3 coding DNA: TGTGCCAGCAGCTTAAGACAGGGGGCGATGGATACGCAGTATTTT. Its protein product is CASSLRQGAMDTQYF. Drawing the rest from reference TRBV7-3 and TRBJ2-3, the complete variable domain is GAGVSQTPSNKVTEKGKYVELRCDPISGHTALYWYRQSLGQGPEFLIYFQGTGAADDSGLPNDRFFAVRPEGSVSTLKIQRTERGDSAVYLCASSLRQGAMDTQYFGPGTRLTVL.

This clonotype was counted at least ten times. The chain uses TRBV12-3 or TRBV12-4 and TRBJ2-7; D uncertain. Trimming stripped 5 bases from V and 0 bases from J, with 11 bases between. This CDR3 is 14 amino acids long. The DNA of the CDR3 is TGTGCCAGCAGTGGGGATAACAGCTCCTACGAGCAGTACTTC. As protein: CASSGDNSSYEQYF.

This clonotype was observed a few times. The J gene is TRBJ2-3, the V gene TRBV7-2, with D perhaps given as TRBD1 or TRBD2 (6 bases each). Germline CDR1 is SGHTA and CDR2 is FQGNSA. V shed 5 bases and J shed 0 bases, with 15 bases lying between them. The CDR3 contains 16 residues. In nucleotides, the CDR3 is TGTGCCAGCAGCCCGGGGGCTTGGGAAAGCACAGATACGCAGTATTTT. This sequence encodes CASSPGAWESTDTQYF.

The chain recombines TRBV11-2 with TRBJ2-1; 14 bases are a match to TRBD2. V shed 0 bases, J shed 4 bases, and the junction held 5 bases outside the gene matches. Germline lookup yields CDR1 SGHAT and CDR2 FQNNGV. This CDR3 region has 18 residues. CDR3 nucleotide sequence: TGTGCCAGCAGCTTAGAGGGGGGACTAGCGGGAGTTTACAATGAGCAGTTCTTC. Residues: CASSLEGGLAGVYNEQFF.

The chain is built from TRBV9 and TRBJ2-2, with a possible D match to TRBD2 (5 bases). This CDR3 has 11 amino acids. Per germline, CDR1 SGDLS and CDR2 YYNGEE. V dropped 10 bases and J dropped 4 bases, with 8 bases sitting between them. The CDR3 loop is CAPSSTGELFF. The CDR3 DNA follows: TGTGCCCCTAGCTCCACCGGGGAGCTGTTTTTT.

This chain joins TRBV11-3 and TRBJ2-2, with unresolved D. In germline, CDR1 is SGHNT, CDR2 YENEEA. Trimming shortened V by 6 bases and J by 3 bases, and 8 bases separated the two germline ends. The CDR3 covers 13 residues. The CDR3 DNA reads TGTGCCAGCAGGGAGCCGTACACCGGGGAGCTGTTTTTT. Its translation is CASREPYTGELFF.

This chain uses TRBV12-3 or TRBV12-4 with TRBJ2-1; 12 positions agree with TRBD2. V dropped 9 bases and J dropped 5; count of bases not matched to a gene: 11. The CDR3 runs to 16 residues. The DNA for the CDR3 is TGTGCCAGTAAGGTTACCGGACTAGCGGGACACAATGAGCAGTTCTTC. This sequence encodes CASKVTGLAGHNEQFF.

This clonotype was counted only a few times. The chain combines TRBV10-3 with TRBJ2-3; D tentatively fits TRBD1 or TRBD2 (5 bases each). This CDR3 has 15 residues. In germline, CDR1 is ENHRY, CDR2 SYGVKD. Trimming stripped 5 bases from V and 4 bases from J, with 16 bases between. The CDR3 is CAISTGTRMPDTQYF. Written as DNA, the CDR3 is TGTGCCATCAGTACCGGGACCCGGATGCCAGATACGCAGTATTTT.

This clonotype was found many times. The V gene is TRBV9, the J gene TRBJ2-7, with TRBD1 matching 7 bases. Losses at the gene ends were 3 bases for V and 4 bases for J; bases not matched to a gene: 1. There are 12 residues in the CDR3. Germline CDR1 reads SGDLS; CDR2 reads YYNGEE. CDR3 nucleotides: TGTGCCAGCAGCGCGACAGGGTACGAGCAGTACTTC. This gives the protein CASSATGYEQYF.

This clonotype turned up a few times. The J gene is TRBJ2-1, the V gene TRBV20-1, with D possibly matching TRBD2 (6 bases). The germline gives CDR1 DFQATT, CDR2 SNEGSKA (reference sequence). The CDR3 is 12 amino acids. V shed 3 bases and J shed 8 bases, with 11 bases lying between them. The CDR3, as DNA: TGCAGTGCTAGGTTCGGGGGTGATGAGCAGTTCTTC. It codes for CSARFGGDEQFF.

The rearrangement uses TRBV12-3 or TRBV12-4 and TRBJ2-5, with D hard to call. The CDR3 runs 13 residues. Deletions cut 3 bases from V and 4 bases from J, with 9 bases between. DNA of the CDR3: TGTGCCAGCAGTTTGGCTAAGCGAGAGACCCAGTACTTC. It yields the protein CASSLAKRETQYF.